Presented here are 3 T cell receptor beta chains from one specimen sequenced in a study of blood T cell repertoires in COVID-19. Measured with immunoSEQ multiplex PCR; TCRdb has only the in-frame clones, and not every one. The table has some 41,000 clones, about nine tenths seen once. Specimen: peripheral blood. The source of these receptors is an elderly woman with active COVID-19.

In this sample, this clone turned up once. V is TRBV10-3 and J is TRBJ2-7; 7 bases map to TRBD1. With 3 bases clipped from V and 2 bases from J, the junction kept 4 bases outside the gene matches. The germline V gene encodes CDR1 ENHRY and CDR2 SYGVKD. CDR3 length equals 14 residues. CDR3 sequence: CAISDGQATYEQYF. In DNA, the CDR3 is TGTGCCATCAGTGACGGACAGGCGACCTACGAGCAGTACTTC.

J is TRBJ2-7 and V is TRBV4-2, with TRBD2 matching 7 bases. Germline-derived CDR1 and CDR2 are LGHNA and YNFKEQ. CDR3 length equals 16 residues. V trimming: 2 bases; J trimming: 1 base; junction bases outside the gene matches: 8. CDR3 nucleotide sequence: TGTGCCAGCAGCCAAATTTTGCCTAGCGGATCCTACGAGCAGTACTTC. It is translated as CASSQILPSGSYEQYF.

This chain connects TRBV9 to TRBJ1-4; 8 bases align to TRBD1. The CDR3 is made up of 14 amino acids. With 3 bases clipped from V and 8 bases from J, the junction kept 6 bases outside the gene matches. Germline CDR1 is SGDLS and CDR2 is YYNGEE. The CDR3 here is CASSAGQGEEKLFF. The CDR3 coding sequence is TGTGCCAGCAGCGCCGGACAGGGTGAAGAAAAACTGTTTTTT.